This T cell receptor (beta chain) originates from a study of human T cells and chemical hapten exposure (dated by TCRdb to the early 2020s). Regarding the complete study: For sensitization, 2% DPC in acetone was applied to a 2 cm by 2 cm area of upper inner arm skin. Weekly therapeutic DPC doses were additionally applied to the scalp of patients throughout the approximately 24-week study period. Patch testing was performed on the upper back with Finn chambers containing 0.01% DPC, and the patch tests were scored after 6 days according to International Contact Dermatitis Research Group standards. The patient cohort, mostly female, included alopecia areata with under or over 50% scalp involvement, alopecia totalis and alopecia universalis. Libraries were pooled for sequencing, and variation in per-sample TCR yields was attributed mainly to small differences in library volumes within the pool. The study tracked peripheral blood TCR repertoire changes in vivo during primary and secondary sensitization to the hapten diphenylcyclopropenone (DPC) in alopecia patients. Patient blood was sampled pre-sensitization (week 0) and at 2, 6 and about 24 weeks after DPC sensitization. Blood for TCR sequencing was provided by twenty-nine alopecia patients at one to four time points (pre-sensitization, 2, 6 and 24 weeks).

Spanning cysteine to phenylalanine, the CDR3 consists of 10 amino acids. Only CDR3 DNA is held: 30 bases, read in frame from base 1. V is cut by 4 bases and J by 9 bases, and the space between the germline ends is 7 bases. CDR1 and CDR2 are read off the germline V gene (reference sequence) as DFQATT and SNEGSKA. Note on this clonotype: No antigen is known for it. No per-base quality is available; no much larger clone lies one base away.

Overall study results and their limits: The number of TCRs above 1 in 1000 frequency did not change with DPC sensitization; there was no evidence of global repertoire structure alterations. Compared with pre-sensitization or healthy control sets, expanded TCRs formed significantly more large CDR3 similarity clusters, which is consistent with antigen-driven responses. All patients had alopecia, a presumed autoimmune disease, so their immune response might differ from that of healthy individuals. Repeated subsampling changed both the strength of the expansion versus patch-test correlation and the threshold at which that correlation became significant. Patch test score correlated positively with the number of PT1 expanded TCRs, reaching significance at thresholds 8, 16 and 32 but not at 4.

Receptors were amplified or captured by RACE. The sequencing machine was a NextSeq 500. During library preparation, unique molecular identifiers were attached to individual cDNA molecules so that TCRs could be counted quantitatively and reproducibly. For every blood RNA sample, sequencing covered both the TCR alpha and TCR beta chains. In the paper's pipeline: A median of roughly 99,000 TCRs per sample was observed, with a range of about 20,000 to 750,000. V, J and CDR3 annotation of the TCR reads was carried out using the Decombinator software suite. For PS versus PT1 abundance plots, all samples were subsampled to the same number of TCRs (28,000). Expanded TCRs were defined as absent before sensitization and observed at least eight times at the 2-week time point. TCRdb reprocessing: public reads trimmed at Q25 with fastp, clones called with MiXCR, in-frame beta chains kept. Rows are combined by CDR3 protein, so each entry shows the most common genes and DNA. TCRdb, rather than the study authors, made the V and J calls. This sample has 370,000 or so distinct CDR3 sequences in its table, and 4.8% of those were observed once. Jointly, the top ten make up 2% to 2.5% of the sample.

Reading the label with the study, this specimen's time point is: patch test 1, 2 weeks after DPC sensitization. Per the publication, the treatment or condition label means: therapeutic diphenylcyclopropenone sensitization with weekly scalp DPC. At every patch-test visit, the blood draw took place before the patch test was put on. Patients were eligible if aged 18 to 70, diagnosed with alopecia and judged suitable for DPC therapy, and pregnant patients were excluded. Total RNA was isolated from unfractionated whole blood collected in Tempus Blood RNA tubes. This receptor was obtained from a woman between 50 and 59 years old with alopecia areata. Some clones in this sample may be carry-over from other donors' samples. The sequence joins TRBV20-1 to TRBJ2-1, with the D gene not clear enough to name. The sample here was whole blood, taken in connection with sensitization to the hapten diphenylcyclopropenone (DPC). The nucleotides read TGCAGTGCTAAAGCTGGTGAGCAGTTCTTC. It translates to CSAKAGEQFF.